One and the same sample provided the 28 T cell receptor beta chains below, sequenced in a study of blood T cells in healthy people across ages. Primed by a sample-barcoded 5' primer and a J-beta primer mix, a second PCR proceeded for roughly 6 to 12 cycles. TCRdb called the 5' RACE reads again in MiXCR, with one record for every CDR3 protein. The profile shows approximately 800,000 distinct CDR3 sequences, roughly 34% of them singletons. Source material: blood. The receptors shown here come from a man aged 18 to 29 in good health.

This clonotype has just one count. The chain is built from TRBV20-1 and TRBJ1-1; D uncertain. V lost 1 base and J lost 3, with 15 bases in between. The V gene's germline CDR1 is DFQATT and CDR2 SNEGSKA (reference sequence). CDR3 length equals 15 residues. CDR3: CSARGPYDGDTEAFF. The CDR3 DNA is TGCAGTGCTAGAGGTCCCTACGACGGGGACACTGAAGCTTTCTTT.

The V and J genes are TRBV28 and TRBJ2-7, with 9 positions matching TRBD1. Germline-derived CDR1 and CDR2 are MDHEN and SYDVKM. The CDR3 runs to 13 residues. V lost 6 bases, J lost 3 bases, and 3 bases stayed unmatched. CDR3 sequence reads: CASRGTGCYEQYF. DNA of the CDR3: TGTGCCAGCAGAGGGACAGGGTGCTACGAGCAGTACTTC.

V gene TRBV12-3 or TRBV12-4 combines with J gene TRBJ2-1; TRBD1 might be the D (5 bases). The DNA matches TRBJ2-7 better at its end, which makes the J call doubtful. The CDR3 is 16 amino acids. This CDR3 is CASNDNRRSSYNEQYF. The CDR3 nucleotides are TGTGCCAGCAATGATAACAGGCGAAGCTCCTACAATGAGCAGTACTTC.

In its sample, this clonotype was seen a few times. This could be a read error, since a much larger clone is one nucleotide away. The V and J genes are TRBV2 and TRBJ2-1; maybe TRBD2 (6 bases). Deletions cut 8 bases from V and 6 bases from J, with 23 bases between. CDR3 length: 16 amino acids. Germline CDR1 reads SNHLY; CDR2 reads FYNNEI. CDR3 protein: CASDSPGRRPVNEQFF. DNA of the CDR3: TGTGCCAGCGATTCCCCGGGGAGGAGGCCCGTCAATGAGCAGTTCTTC.

This clonotype was observed a few times. CDR3 in DNA: TGCAGCGCCTTGACTAGCGGGGGGCGAAGCTCCTACAATGAGCAGTTCTTC. Protein product: CSALTSGGRSSYNEQFF. The V and J genes are TRBV29-1 and TRBJ2-1, with 13 nucleotides matching TRBD2. Germline trimming cut 7 bases from V and 0 bases from J; bases unmatched to any gene: 9. The length of the CDR3 is 17 residues. The germline V gene has CDR1 SQVTM and CDR2 ANQGSEA.

This clonotype has more than one count but fewer than ten. This sequence joins TRBV9 and TRBJ1-6; D may be TRBD1 (5 bases). Germline CDR1 reads SGDLS; CDR2 reads YYNGEE. CDR3 size: 17 residues. Trimming shortened V by 0 bases and J by 2 bases, and 12 bases separated the two germline ends. The CDR3 protein is CASSVGMGGAYNSPLHF. The CDR3 DNA sequence: TGTGCCAGCAGCGTAGGAATGGGGGGGGCCTATAATTCACCCCTCCACTTT.

In regard to this clonotype: A single base separates this from a much larger clone, so it may be a read error. V is TRBV4-3 and J is TRBJ1-2, with 8 bases lining up with TRBD1. The CDR3 covers 13 residues. Germline CDR1 and CDR2: LGHNA and YSLEER. The CDR3: CAGSQDQGASYTF. In DNA, the CDR3 is TGCGCCGGCAGCCAAGATCAGGGGGCGAGCTACACCTTC.

This clonotype has only a few counts. This chain joins TRBV7-2 and TRBJ1-1; D remains ambiguous. Germline loops: CDR1 SGHTA, CDR2 FQGNSA. V gave up 5 bases and J gave up 2 bases, with 15 bases separating them. There are 15 residues in the CDR3. CDR3 nucleotide sequence: TGTGCCAGCAGCCTGAGAGGAGCGTTCAACACTGAAGCTTTCTTT. It is translated as CASSLRGAFNTEAFF.

V usage is TRBV5-1 and J usage is TRBJ2-1, with 11 bases lining up with TRBD1. The CDR3 spans 15 residues. Germline CDR1 SGHRS, CDR2 YFSETQ. The junction had 7 bases not matched to a gene; V was cut back by 5 bases and J by 6 bases. CDR3 DNA: TGCGCCAGCAGTATCGGGACAGGGGGTACCAATGAGCAGTTCTTC. It is translated as CASSIGTGGTNEQFF.

This clonotype was seen only a few times. The rearrangement uses TRBV5-1 and TRBJ2-1, with 9 bases identical to TRBD1. Germline V gives CDR1 SGHRS, CDR2 YFSETQ. The CDR3 is made up of 14 amino acids. With V trimmed by 4 bases and J by 14 bases, 13 bases remained unmatched. CDR3 bases: TGCGCCAGCAGCAGCGCCGGGACAGGGAATCCCGAGTTCTTC. Its protein is CASSSAGTGNPEFF.

This sequence joins TRBV7-2 and TRBJ2-5; the match to TRBD2 covers 9 bases. The CDR3 runs 18 residues. V shed 0 bases, J shed 11 bases, and the junction held 19 bases outside the gene matches. Germline V CDR1 and CDR2: SGHTA, FQGNSA. The CDR3 sequence: CASSLAYRRGGIYNEQYF. DNA of the CDR3: TGTGCCAGCAGCTTAGCGTATCGGCGGGGGGGCATTTACAATGAGCAGTACTTC.

This chain connects TRBV20-1 to TRBJ2-3; TRBD1 matches at 8 bases. Trimming at V came to 4 bases and at J to 4 bases, leaving 4 bases not matched to a gene. CDR1 is DFQATT, CDR2 SNEGSKA, per germline (reference sequence). CDR3 length: 13 residues. CDR3 bases: TGCAGTGCTATCCTGGGACAGGCAGATACGCAGTATTTT. Its translation is CSAILGQADTQYF.

The chain recombines TRBV25-1 with TRBJ2-4, with D tentatively TRBD1 or TRBD2 (6 bases each). This CDR3 region has 15 residues. The germline V and J ends were trimmed by 1 base and 9 bases, with 16 bases remaining between them. Per the germline V gene, CDR1 is MGHDK and CDR2 is SYGVNS. In nucleotides, the CDR3 is TGTGCCAGCAGTGAATTTAGGGGGGATTTAAGCATTCAGTACTTC. It specifies CASSEFRGDLSIQYF.

The chain has TRBV6-2 or TRBV6-3 and TRBJ2-2; 14 positions agree with TRBD2. V dropped 6 bases and J dropped 4; count of bases not matched to a gene: 7. This CDR3 is 17 amino acids long. Per the germline V gene, CDR1 is MNHEY and CDR2 is SVGEGT. The CDR3 DNA reads as TGTGCCAGCAGCCCGGGACTAGCGGGGGATGCCACCGGGGAGCTGTTTTTT. Translating gives CASSPGLAGDATGELFF.

Comments on this clonotype: A junction boundary mismatches the germline segment, possibly from a read error. The gene calls are TRBV11-1 and TRBJ2-5, with 9 bases fitting TRBD2. CDR1 and CDR2 (germline): SGHAT, FQDESV (reference sequence). The CDR3 length is 16 residues. In nucleotides, the CDR3 is TGTGCCGGCAGCTTTGGGATAGCGGGAGAACAAGAGACCCAGTACTTC. Protein sequence: CAGSFGIAGEQETQYF.

The CDR3 DNA reads as TGTGCCAGCAGCACCGAACTAGCGGGGGGGATGCAGGAGCAGTACTTC. It is translated as CASSTELAGGMQEQYF. J is TRBJ2-5 and V is TRBV5-5; 13 nucleotides align to TRBD2. The V and J ends lost 4 bases and 11 bases, in that order; junction bases with no gene match: 14. The CDR3 is 16 amino acids. The germline V gene has CDR1 SGHKS and CDR2 YYEKEE (reference sequence). Supplemented by reference TRBV5-5 and TRBJ2-5, the full variable domain reads DAGVTQSPTHLIKTRGQQVTLRCSPISGHKSVSWYQQVLGQGPQFIFQYYEKEERGRGNFPDRFSARQFPNYSSELNVNALLLGDSALYLCASSTELAGGMQEQYFGPGTRLLVL.

This clonotype was seen more than once but under ten times. The DNA of the CDR3 is TGCAGCGGCAACGGGCCTCACCAAGAGACCCAGTACTTC. It encodes CSGNGPHQETQYF. V is TRBV29-1 and J is TRBJ2-5; D not certain. The V end was cut by 7 bases, the J end by 0 bases, with 12 bases between. Germline assignment: CDR1 SQVTM and CDR2 ANQGSEA. CDR3 length: 13 amino acids.

The V call is TRBV20-1, the J call TRBJ2-3; D is ambiguous. The germline gives CDR1 DFQATT, CDR2 SNEGSKA (reference sequence). V lost 2 bases, J lost 2 bases, and 5 bases lay in between. The CDR3 consists of 12 residues. The CDR3 loop reads CSARPYTDTQYF. DNA of the CDR3: TGCAGTGCTAGACCGTACACAGATACGCAGTATTTT.

The genes are TRBV10-3 and TRBJ2-7; D not certain. This CDR3 is built from 12 residues. The V gene lost 7 bases and the J gene lost 0 bases, with 7 bases spanning the gap. Looked up from germline, CDR1 is ENHRY and CDR2 is SYGVKD. CDR3 amino acids: CAITDNSYEQYF. CDR3 coding DNA: TGTGCCATCACAGACAACTCCTACGAGCAGTACTTC.

This clonotype was found a few times. The chain has TRBV20-1 and TRBJ2-3; 10 bases map to TRBD2. Germline-derived CDR1 and CDR2 are DFQATT and SNEGSKA (reference sequence). The CDR3 is made up of 15 amino acids. V gave up 3 bases and J gave up 6 bases; unmatched junction bases: 9. The CDR3 DNA reads as TGCAGTGCTAGGGACACGGGACTAGCGTATGATACGCAGTATTTT. Its protein is CSARDTGLAYDTQYF.

V gene TRBV4-2 combines with J gene TRBJ2-2; D is ambiguous. The CDR3 has 19 amino acids. The V end lost 1 base, the J end lost 4 bases, and 22 bases lay between the germline ends. Germline CDR1 and CDR2: LGHNA and YNFKEQ. The CDR3 DNA reads as TGTGCCAGCAGCCAAGGCCTCCTACGACTGACGCGGAGCACCGGGGAGCTGTTTTTT. This translates into CASSQGLLRLTRSTGELFF.

The table lists this clonotype with a few counts. The CDR3 DNA sequence: TGCGCCAGCAGCCACCGGGACAGGGACTACAATGAGCAGTTCTTC. This translates into CASSHRDRDYNEQFF. The chain uses TRBV5-1 and TRBJ2-1; TRBD1 matches 9 bases. V lost 4 bases, J lost 3 bases, and 5 bases stayed unmatched. Germline V gene data show CDR1 as SGHRS and CDR2 as YFSETQ. The CDR3 is made up of 15 amino acids.

The chain links TRBV5-1 to TRBJ2-1; D may be TRBD1 or TRBD2 (5 bases each). The CDR3 runs to 15 residues. CDR1 SGHRS and CDR2 YFSETQ come from the germline V gene. Between the trimmed V and J ends, which lost 4 bases and 6 bases, there was a span of 17 bases. The CDR3 is CASSPVGVSSNEQFF. The CDR3 nucleotides are TGCGCCAGCAGCCCCGTGGGGGTGTCGAGCAATGAGCAGTTCTTC.

V usage is TRBV4-2 and J usage is TRBJ2-7; 7 nucleotides align to TRBD2. J lost 2 bases, V lost 3 bases, and 10 bases had no gene match. This CDR3 has 16 amino acids. The germline V gene encodes CDR1 LGHNA and CDR2 YNFKEQ. The CDR3 spells CASSQGTSESTYEQYF. CDR3 in DNA: TGTGCCAGCAGCCAGGGAACTAGCGAGAGCACCTACGAGCAGTACTTC.

This clonotype was counted ten times or more. This chain links TRBV20-1 with TRBJ2-3, with 10 bases fitting TRBD2. The CDR3 extends over 15 amino acids. CDR1 and CDR2 from the germline V gene are DFQATT and SNEGSKA (reference sequence). V lost 0 bases and J lost 1; bases outside the gene matches: 1. The CDR3 is CSARDTSGGTDTQYF. In DNA form, the CDR3 reads TGCAGTGCTAGAGATACTAGCGGGGGCACAGATACGCAGTATTTT.

This clonotype was recorded many times. This chain links TRBV20-1 with TRBJ2-1, with TRBD2 matching over 7 bases. This CDR3 spans 14 amino acids. V shed 6 bases, J shed 9 bases, and the junction held 14 bases outside the gene matches. In germline, CDR1 is DFQATT, CDR2 SNEGSKA (reference sequence). CDR3 protein: CSAYPPPGGSEQFF. The CDR3 bases are TGCAGTGCCTACCCACCCCCGGGAGGCAGTGAGCAGTTCTTC.

This clonotype was seen at least ten times. V gene TRBV29-1 combines with J gene TRBJ2-5, with D perhaps matching TRBD2 (6 bases). Germline loops: CDR1 SQVTM, CDR2 ANQGSEA. CDR3 length equals 11 residues. V shed 8 bases and J shed 2 bases, with 9 bases lying between them. In DNA, the CDR3 is TGCAGCTCGGGGGAACAAGAGACCCAGTACTTC. Its protein is CSSGEQETQYF.

A word on this clonotype: Since a much larger clone is just one base distant, this may be a read error. The CDR3 DNA reads as TGTGCCTGCAGTTTATGGAATGAGCAGTTCTTC. Residues: CACSLWNEQFF. The rearrangement uses TRBV12-3 or TRBV12-4 and TRBJ2-1; no firm D call. This CDR3 region has 11 residues.